This note documents a single T cell receptor (beta chain) sequence. Measured with immunoSEQ multiplex PCR; TCRdb has only the in-frame clones, and not every one. The data show about 60,000 clones, around 80% seen once. The sample comes from a study of radiation and T cells in renal cell carcinoma. Study-wide background: Nephrectomy followed 15 Gy stereotactic body radiation by 4 weeks.

This CDR3 comprises 15 residues. CDR1 and CDR2 from the germline V gene are LNHNV and YYDKDF (reference sequence). Trimming stripped 1 base from V and 3 bases from J, with 13 bases between. Time point specified: blood 2 weeks post-SBRT. This sample's treatment: 15 Gy SBRT to primary tumor, nephrectomy 4 weeks later. This renal cell carcinoma was of the clear cell type. The receptor was isolated from a man aged 60 to 69 with renal cell carcinoma. The sequencing used blood, collected from a patient whose treatment included radiotherapy and nephrectomy. The V call is TRBV15, the J call TRBJ2-7, with D possibly called TRBD1 or TRBD2 (5 bases each). CDR3 protein: CATSRGGAQIYEQYV. The CDR3 nucleotides are TGTGCCACCAGCAGAGGAGGGGCGCAGATCTACGAGCAGTACGTC.